What follows are 31 T cell receptor beta chains derived from one specimen sequenced in a study of shared clonotypes between healthy human individuals. Naive CD8 populations comprised CD45RO-negative cells positively selected for CCR7, excluding terminally differentiated effector memory CD45RA+ cells. The assay was immunoSEQ multiplex PCR, and TCRdb's table has in-frame clones only and misses some. The table records about 2.1 million clones, about 93% of them present only once. Material: naive CD8+ T cells from PBMCs. Every receptor here comes from a man in his late teens or twenties in good health. Some clones in this sample may be carry-over from other donors' samples.

The chain has TRBV29-1 and TRBJ2-7; possibly TRBD1 for D (6 bases). V was cut by 2 bases and J by 0 bases, with 8 bases left in between. The CDR3 is made up of 13 amino acids. The germline V gene encodes CDR1 SQVTM and CDR2 ANQGSEA. CDR3 bases: TGCAGCGTTGAATGGACAGACTCCTACGAGCAGTACTTC. Its translation: CSVEWTDSYEQYF.

The rearrangement joins TRBV11-2 to TRBJ2-5, with D hard to call. The DNA end favors TRBJ2-7, so the J call may be wrong. The germline V gene encodes CDR1 SGHAT and CDR2 FQNNGV. This CDR3 is 15 amino acids long. The chain's CDR3 is CASSLGPETYYEQYF. In nucleotides, the CDR3 is TGTGCCAGCAGCTTAGGTCCAGAGACCTACTACGAGCAGTACTTC.

This chain links TRBV7-8 with TRBJ2-7; 10 bases are a match to TRBD1. The J segment lost 2 bases and the V segment lost 3 bases, leaving 7 bases of the junction unmatched. The germline V gene has CDR1 SGHVS and CDR2 FQNEAQ. The CDR3 has 16 amino acids. CDR3 in amino acids: CASSFWGQGIAYEQYF. CDR3 nucleotides: TGTGCCAGCAGCTTCTGGGGACAGGGGATCGCCTACGAGCAGTACTTC.

This chain links TRBV10-3 with TRBJ2-1, with 8 nucleotides matching TRBD2. J lost 3 bases, V lost 3 bases, and 4 bases had no gene match. Germline values: CDR1 ENHRY, CDR2 SYGVKD. The CDR3 consists of 15 residues. The CDR3: CAISDGTRGYNEQFF. The CDR3 DNA is TGTGCCATCAGTGATGGGACTAGGGGCTACAATGAGCAGTTCTTC.

The chain has TRBV25-1 and TRBJ2-1, with D unresolved. Germline V gene lookup returns CDR1 MGHDK and CDR2 SYGVNS. Trimming cost V 5 bases and J 9 bases, with 14 bases left between them. The CDR3 loop spans 13 amino acids. CDR3 DNA sequence: TGTGCCAGCAGTTACTATCGGACGGGTGAGCAGTTCTTC. Residues: CASSYYRTGEQFF.

The chain recombines TRBV25-1 with TRBJ1-4; 7 positions match TRBD1. CDR1 MGHDK and CDR2 SYGVNS come from the germline V gene. Trimming took 1 base from V and 6 from J; bases not matched to a gene: 5. This CDR3 has 15 amino acids. The CDR3 loop reads CASSEWDRAHEKLFF. CDR3 DNA: TGTGCCAGCAGTGAATGGGACAGAGCTCATGAAAAACTGTTTTTT.

The rearrangement joins TRBV5-1 to TRBJ2-1, with TRBD2 matching over 11 bases. J lost 2 bases, V lost 3 bases, and 4 bases had no gene match. The CDR3 is 16 amino acids. CDR1 and CDR2 (germline): SGHRS, YFSETQ. CDR3 sequence (DNA): TGCGCCAGCAGCTCCGGACTAGCGGGCCCCTACAATGAGCAGTTCTTC. Translating it yields CASSSGLAGPYNEQFF.

On this clone itself: The sample carries other DNA sequences with the same CDR3. The chain has TRBV27 and TRBJ2-7; the match to TRBD1 covers 9 bases. This CDR3 is built from 13 residues. Per germline, CDR1 MNHEY and CDR2 SMNVEV (reference sequence). The trim removed 6 bases at V and 4 bases at J, leaving 4 bases unmatched. The CDR3 loop reads CASRDRGSYEQYF. The CDR3 bases are TGTGCCAGCAGGGACAGGGGCTCGTACGAGCAGTACTTC.

The rearrangement joins TRBV28 to TRBJ1-4; 8 bases align to TRBD1. The germline gives CDR1 MDHEN, CDR2 SYDVKM. This CDR3 contains 16 residues. Trimming cost V 8 bases and J 4 bases; bases outside gene matches: 12. The CDR3 nucleotides read TGTGCCAGCGGAATCATTAGACAGGGGTTTAATGAAAAACTGTTTTTT. Translation gives CASGIIRQGFNEKLFF.

The gene calls are TRBV15 and TRBJ1-6; D is possibly TRBD1 (6 bases). In germline, CDR1 is LNHNV, CDR2 YYDKDF (reference sequence). CDR3 length: 16 amino acids. Trimming stripped 4 bases from V and 6 bases from J, with 16 bases between. The CDR3 region has the DNA TGTGCCACCAGCAATCCCCCGGCAGGGGCTAATTCACCCCTCCACTTT. This codes for CATSNPPAGANSPLHF.

A few counts support this clone. The genes are TRBV7-6 and TRBJ1-1; D call uncertain. V was pared by 3 bases and J by 7 bases, with 9 bases between. The germline V gene encodes CDR1 SGHVS and CDR2 FNYEAQ. This CDR3 has 12 amino acids. The CDR3 loop reads CASSLEHGEAFF. CDR3 nucleotide sequence: TGTGCCAGCAGCTTGGAACACGGTGAAGCTTTCTTT.

The rearrangement joins TRBV7-9 to TRBJ1-2; D ambiguous. This CDR3 is 15 amino acids long. From germline, CDR1 is SEHNR and CDR2 FQNEAQ (reference sequence). V gave up 5 bases and J gave up 6 bases, with 19 bases separating them. The chain's CDR3 is CASSRQEAPLNGYTF. For the CDR3, the DNA is TGTGCCAGCAGCCGACAAGAAGCCCCCTTAAATGGCTACACCTTC.

The CDR3 reads CATSRGGVEQYF. CDR3 nucleotide sequence: TGTGCCACCAGCAGAGGGGGAGTCGAGCAGTACTTC. The chain joins TRBV15 to TRBJ2-7; a weak D match, TRBD2 (5 bases). CDR1 LNHNV and CDR2 YYDKDF come from the germline V gene (reference sequence). The CDR3 consists of 12 residues. V was clipped by 1 base and J by 6 bases, with 7 bases between them.

Notes on this clone: This same CDR3 is encoded by further DNA sequences in the sample. The V and J genes are TRBV28 and TRBJ1-1; D is undetermined. The CDR3 runs 14 residues. V was trimmed by 6 bases and J by 2 bases, leaving 13 bases between them. CDR1 and CDR2 from the germline V gene are MDHEN and SYDVKM. The CDR3 bases are TGTGCCAGCAGCCCCCTCGGGGAAAACACTGAAGCTTTCTTT. It encodes CASSPLGENTEAFF.

The gene calls are TRBV5-4 and TRBJ2-1, with no clear D. Trimming removed 4 bases from V and 3 bases from J, with 14 bases in between. The CDR3 extends over 15 amino acids. CDR1 SGHNT and CDR2 YYREEE come from the germline V gene (reference sequence). The CDR3 is CASSRQVENYNEQFF. CDR3 coding DNA: TGTGCCAGCAGCAGGCAAGTCGAGAACTACAATGAGCAGTTCTTC.

V is TRBV19 and J is TRBJ2-6; the D gene is possibly TRBD1 (6 bases). The V end lost 5 bases, the J end lost 2 bases, and 25 bases lay between the germline ends. CDR3 length equals 20 residues. Germline values: CDR1 LNHDA, CDR2 SQIVND (reference sequence). CDR3 in DNA: TGTGCCAGTAGTCCGATTCCGACAGGCCGTCTGGGGGCTGGGGCCAACGTCCTGACTTTC. This sequence encodes CASSPIPTGRLGAGANVLTF.

The genes are TRBV4-1 and TRBJ2-1; 9 bases are shared with TRBD1. J was trimmed by 4 bases and V by 1 base; bases with no gene match: 5. There are 16 residues in the CDR3. Per the germline V gene, CDR1 is MGHRA and CDR2 is YSYEKL. CDR3 DNA: TGCGCCAGCAGCCAAGTTAGGGGACAGGGTTACAATGAGCAGTTCTTC. It encodes CASSQVRGQGYNEQFF.

This chain connects TRBV9 to TRBJ2-2; 7 bases align to TRBD2. This CDR3 is 16 amino acids long. Trimming removed 0 bases from V and 4 bases from J; junction bases left unmatched: 6. Germline V gene lookup returns CDR1 SGDLS and CDR2 YYNGEE. The CDR3 reads CASSVGLAAFTGELFF. In DNA, the CDR3 is TGTGCCAGCAGCGTAGGGCTAGCGGCCTTCACCGGGGAGCTGTTTTTT.

The CDR3 loop reads CASSRPIRGQDEQFF. DNA of the CDR3: TGTGCCAGCAGTCGCCCCATTCGGGGGCAAGATGAGCAGTTCTTC. The chain recombines TRBV6-1 with TRBJ2-1; D possibly matches TRBD1 or TRBD2 (6 bases each). Trimming shortened V by 5 bases and J by 8 bases, and 19 bases separated the two germline ends. Looked up from germline, CDR1 is MNHNS and CDR2 is SASEGT. The CDR3 sequence is 15 residues long.

V usage is TRBV5-1 and J usage is TRBJ1-1, with D uncertain. The ends were cut back, 4 bases at V and 5 bases at J, with 24 bases in the middle. The V gene's germline CDR1 is SGHRS and CDR2 YFSETQ. The CDR3 runs to 17 residues. CDR3 amino acids: CASSGRKVGPQQTEAFF. CDR3 nucleotides: TGCGCCAGCAGCGGGCGGAAAGTCGGCCCCCAACAGACTGAAGCTTTCTTT.

Regarding this clone: The sample has other DNA sequences that encode this CDR3 too. The chain links TRBV30 to TRBJ1-1; D is uncertain. Germline CDR1 GTSNPN, CDR2 SVGIG (reference sequence). The CDR3 sequence is 10 residues long. Trimming pared 3 bases from V and 5 bases from J, leaving 4 bases between. Here the CDR3 reads CAWRGTEAFF. The CDR3, as DNA: TGTGCCTGGAGAGGTACTGAAGCTTTCTTT.

The V call is TRBV11-2, the J call TRBJ2-5; D gene unclear. CDR3 length equals 11 residues. Germline lookup yields CDR1 SGHAT and CDR2 FQNNGV. Trimming removed 0 bases from V and 5 bases from J, with 1 base in between. CDR3: CASSLDETQYF. CDR3 nucleotide sequence: TGTGCCAGCAGCTTAGATGAGACCCAGTACTTC.

This chain links TRBV5-4 with TRBJ2-7; 10 positions agree with TRBD1. V shed 2 bases, J shed 3 bases, and the junction held 5 bases outside the gene matches. The CDR3 spans 15 residues. The germline CDR1 and CDR2 sequences are SGHNT and YYREEE (reference sequence). The CDR3 DNA is TGTGCCAGCAGCTTTGCCGGGACAGGGGACTACGAGCAGTACTTC. Translating gives CASSFAGTGDYEQYF.

The J gene is TRBJ2-7, the V gene TRBV5-1, with 7 bases lining up with TRBD1. The trim removed 4 bases at V and 3 bases at J, leaving 4 bases unmatched. Germline V gene sequence: CDR1 SGHRS, CDR2 YFSETQ. The CDR3 is 13 amino acids. In DNA form, the CDR3 reads TGCGCCAGCAGCACGGGACAGAGCTACGAGCAGTACTTC. Protein product: CASSTGQSYEQYF.

V is TRBV11-2 and J is TRBJ2-4; D possibly corresponds to TRBD1 (5 bases). CDR1 SGHAT and CDR2 FQNNGV come from the germline V gene. V gave up 0 bases and J gave up 3 bases, with 18 bases separating them. CDR3 size: 18 residues. The CDR3 DNA is TGTGCCAGCAGCTTAGATATTCCTGCAGGGTGGGACAAAAACATTCAGTACTTC. As protein: CASSLDIPAGWDKNIQYF.

The chain couples TRBV28 to TRBJ2-1, with 13 bases identical to TRBD2. Germline V gene lookup returns CDR1 MDHEN and CDR2 SYDVKM. CDR3 length: 22 residues. The ends lost 6 bases at V and 3 bases at J; junction bases unmatched: 23. The CDR3 protein is CASSYGPSTSGRAKGFYNEQFF. The CDR3 DNA sequence: TGTGCCAGCAGCTATGGGCCTTCAACTAGCGGGAGGGCAAAAGGGTTCTACAATGAGCAGTTCTTC.

This chain connects TRBV13 to TRBJ2-6; TRBD2 matches at 13 bases. The trim removed 3 bases at V and 2 bases at J, leaving 4 bases unmatched. This CDR3 is 18 amino acids long. Germline-derived CDR1 and CDR2 are PRHDT and FYEKMQ (reference sequence). CDR3 loop: CASSFGLAGVTGANVLTF. DNA for the CDR3: TGTGCCAGCAGCTTCGGACTAGCGGGAGTAACTGGGGCCAACGTCCTGACTTTC.

The V gene is TRBV10-3, the J gene TRBJ2-2; 8 positions agree with TRBD1. The germline V gene encodes CDR1 ENHRY and CDR2 SYGVKD. Losses at the gene ends were 7 bases for V and 3 bases for J; bases not matched to a gene: 7. The CDR3 covers 15 residues. The CDR3 sequence: CAINPGQDHTGELFF. DNA for the CDR3: TGTGCCATCAATCCGGGACAGGACCACACCGGGGAGCTGTTTTTT.

The chain uses TRBV29-1 and TRBJ2-1; TRBD2 might be the D (6 bases). The CDR3 is 10 residues long. CDR1 is SQVTM and CDR2 is ANQGSEA in the germline V gene. V was shortened by 7 bases and J by 10 bases, with 11 bases between the two germline ends. CDR3 loop: CSGFGGEQFF. Written as DNA, the CDR3 is TGCAGCGGATTTGGAGGGGAGCAGTTCTTC.

The chain carries TRBV7-9 and TRBJ2-3; 14 positions agree with TRBD2. With 6 bases clipped from V and 5 bases from J, the junction kept 7 bases outside the gene matches. The CDR3 consists of 16 residues. CDR1 and CDR2 (germline): SEHNR, FQNEAQ (reference sequence). The CDR3 is CASRPAGLAGVDTQYF. CDR3 coding DNA: TGTGCCAGCAGACCAGCGGGACTAGCGGGAGTAGATACGCAGTATTTT.

This rearrangement joins TRBV6-5 to TRBJ2-7; perhaps TRBD2 as D (7 bases). Between the trimmed V and J ends, which lost 2 bases and 7 bases, there was a span of 12 bases. Germline V lookup: CDR1 MNHEY, CDR2 SVGAGI. This CDR3 is built from 13 residues. This chain's CDR3 is CASSYEGGQEQYF. The CDR3 nucleotides are TGTGCCAGCAGTTACGAGGGGGGGCAGGAGCAGTACTTC.